This T cell receptor beta chain was obtained from a study of cytomegalovirus exposure and HLA in healthy donors. Amplification used 60 Vbeta primers and 13 Jbeta primers. Sequencing was performed with immunoSEQ multiplex PCR; in TCRdb, only in-frame clones are kept and a portion is missing. The sample shows some 190,000 clones, more than 60% of them seen only once. The sequence came from a woman between 25 and 40 years old in good health and CMV-seropositive. Material: PBMCs.

CDR3 region: CASSIRDRGRTGELFF. The CDR3 nucleotides read TGTGCCAGCAGCATCCGGGACAGGGGTCGGACCGGGGAGCTGTTTTTT. This chain joins TRBV7-9 and TRBJ2-2; 10 nucleotides line up with TRBD1. CDR1 and CDR2 from the germline V gene are SEHNR and FQNEAQ (reference sequence). The CDR3 totals 16 residues. V shed 5 bases and J 5 bases; nucleotides not matched to a gene: 8.